This TCR beta chain was found in a study of T cell responses to AZD1222 COVID-19 vaccine. This clone appeared a few times. Clones were sequenced by immunoSEQ multiplex PCR, and TCRdb holds only the in-frame ones, with some missing. The data contain about 120,000 clones, about nine tenths of them seen just once; the ten biggest clones take up 4% to 5.5%. Unmatched junction bases numbered 3, after V lost 5 bases and J lost 3 bases. The CDR3 has 13 residues. Germline CDR1 and CDR2: SGHVS and FQNEAQ. The chain couples TRBV7-8 to TRBJ1-1; 7 nucleotides align to TRBD1. The specimen was peripheral blood, collected on day 0 of AZD1222 vaccination. This TCR was sampled from an adult in good health. CDR3 region: CASSTTGYTEAFF. DNA for the CDR3: TGTGCCAGCAGCACGACAGGGTACACTGAAGCTTTCTTT.